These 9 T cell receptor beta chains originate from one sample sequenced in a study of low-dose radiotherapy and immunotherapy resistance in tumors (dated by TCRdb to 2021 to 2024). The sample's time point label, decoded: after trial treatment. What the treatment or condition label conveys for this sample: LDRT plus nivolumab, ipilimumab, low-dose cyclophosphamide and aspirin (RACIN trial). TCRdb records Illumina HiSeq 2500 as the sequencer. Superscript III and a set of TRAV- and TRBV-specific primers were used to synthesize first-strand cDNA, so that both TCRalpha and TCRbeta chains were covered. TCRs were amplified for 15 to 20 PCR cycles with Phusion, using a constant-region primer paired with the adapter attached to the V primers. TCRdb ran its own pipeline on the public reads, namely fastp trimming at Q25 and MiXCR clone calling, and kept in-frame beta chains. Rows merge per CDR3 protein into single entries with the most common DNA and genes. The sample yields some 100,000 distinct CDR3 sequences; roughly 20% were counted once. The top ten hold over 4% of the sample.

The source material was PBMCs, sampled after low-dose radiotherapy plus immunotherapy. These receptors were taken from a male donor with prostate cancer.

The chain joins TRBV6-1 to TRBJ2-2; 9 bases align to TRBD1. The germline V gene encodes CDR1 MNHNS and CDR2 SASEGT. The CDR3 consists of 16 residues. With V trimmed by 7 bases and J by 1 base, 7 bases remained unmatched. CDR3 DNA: TGTGCCAGCATTCCATCGGGACAGGGGAACACCGGGGAGCTGTTTTTT. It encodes CASIPSGQGNTGELFF.

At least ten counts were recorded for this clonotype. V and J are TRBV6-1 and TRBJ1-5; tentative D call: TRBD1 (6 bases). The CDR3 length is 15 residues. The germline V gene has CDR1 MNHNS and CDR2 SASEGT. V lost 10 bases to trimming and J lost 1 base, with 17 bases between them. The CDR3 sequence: CAISPRGLSNQPQHF. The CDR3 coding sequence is TGTGCCATCAGCCCCCGGGGGCTGAGCAATCAGCCCCAGCATTTT.

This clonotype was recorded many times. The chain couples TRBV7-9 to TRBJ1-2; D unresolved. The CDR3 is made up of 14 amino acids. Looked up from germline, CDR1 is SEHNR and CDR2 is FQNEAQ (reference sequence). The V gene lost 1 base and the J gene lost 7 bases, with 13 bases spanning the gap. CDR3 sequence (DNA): TGTGCCAGCAGCTTAGGGGAGGCCTTTAGTGGCTACACCTTC. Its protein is CASSLGEAFSGYTF.

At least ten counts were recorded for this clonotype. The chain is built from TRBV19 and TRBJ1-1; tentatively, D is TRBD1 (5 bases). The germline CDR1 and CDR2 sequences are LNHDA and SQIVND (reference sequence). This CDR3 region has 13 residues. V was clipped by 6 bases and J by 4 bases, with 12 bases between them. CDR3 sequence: CASSTQGGTEAFF. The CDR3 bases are TGTGCCAGTAGCACCCAGGGAGGCACTGAAGCTTTCTTT.

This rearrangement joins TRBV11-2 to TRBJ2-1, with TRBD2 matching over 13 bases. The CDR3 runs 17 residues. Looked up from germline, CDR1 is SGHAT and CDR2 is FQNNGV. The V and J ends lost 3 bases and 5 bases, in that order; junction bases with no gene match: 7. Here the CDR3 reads CASSFVFGTSGNNEQFF. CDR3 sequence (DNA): TGTGCCAGCAGCTTCGTGTTCGGGACTAGCGGGAACAATGAGCAGTTCTTC.

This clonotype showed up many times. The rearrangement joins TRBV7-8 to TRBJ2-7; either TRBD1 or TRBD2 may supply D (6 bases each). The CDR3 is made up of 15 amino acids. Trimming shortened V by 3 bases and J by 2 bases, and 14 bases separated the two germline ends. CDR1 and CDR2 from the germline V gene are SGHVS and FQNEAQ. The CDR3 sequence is CASSFMTGAPYEQYF. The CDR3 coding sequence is TGTGCCAGCAGCTTTATGACGGGGGCACCCTACGAGCAGTACTTC.

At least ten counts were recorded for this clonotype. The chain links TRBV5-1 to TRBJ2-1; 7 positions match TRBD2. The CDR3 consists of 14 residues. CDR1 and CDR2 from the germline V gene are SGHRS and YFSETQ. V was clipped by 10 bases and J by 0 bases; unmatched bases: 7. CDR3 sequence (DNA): TGCGCCTCTGGGGAGGGAACCTCCTACAATGAGCAGTTCTTC. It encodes CASGEGTSYNEQFF.

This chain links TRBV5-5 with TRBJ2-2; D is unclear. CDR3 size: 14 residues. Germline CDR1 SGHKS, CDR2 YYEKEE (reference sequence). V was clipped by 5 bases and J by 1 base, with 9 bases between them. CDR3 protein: CASSGYGNTGELFF. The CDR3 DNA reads TGTGCCAGCAGTGGGTACGGGAACACCGGGGAGCTGTTTTTT. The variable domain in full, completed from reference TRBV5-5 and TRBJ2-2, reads DAGVTQSPTHLIKTRGQQVTLRCSPISGHKSVSWYQQVLGQGPQFIFQYYEKEERGRGNFPDRFSARQFPNYSSELNVNALLLGDSALYLCASSGYGNTGELFFGEGSRLTVL.

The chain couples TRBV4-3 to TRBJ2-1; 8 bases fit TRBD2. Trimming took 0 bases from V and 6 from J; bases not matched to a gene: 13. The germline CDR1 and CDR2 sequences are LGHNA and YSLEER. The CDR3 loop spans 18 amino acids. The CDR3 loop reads CASSQDWIWGTSSNEQFF. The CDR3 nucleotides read TGCGCCAGCAGCCAAGATTGGATTTGGGGGACTAGTAGCAATGAGCAGTTCTTC.